This T cell receptor (beta chain) was recorded in a study of cytomegalovirus exposure and HLA in healthy donors. In the study overall: Among a few hundred genotyped donors, around 77% fell in the Caucasian-associated ancestry cluster. Study-wide findings and caveats: With later analysis, a missense DCLRE1C variant became linked to TCR beta V- and J-gene trimming.

Germline V lookup: CDR1 SGHRS, CDR2 YFSETQ. The trim removed 10 bases at V and 5 bases at J, leaving 11 bases unmatched. The CDR3 covers 13 residues. Healthy bone marrow donors made up the donors. The PCR had 60 Vbeta and 13 Jbeta primers. The method was immunoSEQ multiplex PCR; TCRdb's version includes in-frame clones alone and lacks a portion of them. The sample carries around 81,000 clones, about two thirds recorded once. Worth noting for this clone: Antigen specificity is unknown.

The TCR sequence derives from a man aged 30-40 years in good health and CMV-seropositive. The J gene is TRBJ2-5, the V gene TRBV5-1; 7 bases line up with TRBD2. Input material: PBMCs. The CDR3 here is CACAREGEETQYF. CDR3 nucleotide sequence: TGCGCCTGTGCCAGGGAGGGCGAGGAGACCCAGTACTTC.